Listed here are 23 T cell receptor beta chains from one sample, sequenced in a study of siplizumab effects on memory and regulatory T cells (dated by TCRdb to about 2019). The method was the immunoSEQ multiplex PCR assay. TCRdb mirrors the immuneACCESS table, restricted to in-frame sequences. Some clones are absent from its copies; in checked studies, under half trace to an unresolved V gene, and the reason for the others is unknown. The sample table shows just over 60,000 clones, and roughly 85% are seen once. The leading ten clones occupy about 0.42% of the sample. Sample: memory CD4+ T cells sorted from blood. The sample's cell subset or site, from its label and the paper: unstimulated CD4+ memory T cells. These receptor sequences come from a human donor in good health.

This sequence joins TRBV5-1 and TRBJ2-7; D is perhaps TRBD2 (5 bases). This CDR3 region has 14 residues. The germline CDR1 and CDR2 sequences are SGHRS and YFSETQ. The germline V and J ends were trimmed by 4 bases and 2 bases, with 13 bases remaining between them. Written as DNA, the CDR3 is TGCGCCAGCAGCCCGAACGAGGGAACCTACGAGCAGTACTTC. It encodes CASSPNEGTYEQYF.

The CDR3 region is CASSLFGTGSYEQYF. DNA of the CDR3: TGTGCCAGCAGTTTATTCGGGACAGGGTCATACGAGCAGTACTTC. The rearrangement uses TRBV28 and TRBJ2-7; 9 nucleotides align to TRBD1. The J segment lost 4 bases and the V segment lost 1 base, leaving 5 bases of the junction unmatched. Germline CDR1 MDHEN, CDR2 SYDVKM. The CDR3 runs to 15 residues.

The chain recombines TRBV6-6 with TRBJ1-1; D may be TRBD1 (6 bases). Trimming pared 5 bases from V and 1 base from J, leaving 14 bases between. Per the germline V gene, CDR1 is MNHNY and CDR2 is SVGAGI (reference sequence). The CDR3 covers 15 residues. The CDR3 sequence is CASSDTGTGNTEAFF. CDR3 nucleotides: TGTGCCAGCAGTGACACAGGGACGGGGAACACTGAAGCTTTCTTT.

The rearrangement uses TRBV25-1 and TRBJ1-2, with 7 nucleotides matching TRBD1. CDR3 length: 16 residues. The ends lost 8 bases at V and 7 bases at J; junction bases unmatched: 19. CDR1 is MGHDK and CDR2 is SYGVNS in the germline V gene. CDR3 protein: CASRTDSQGPPGGYTF. Here the CDR3 DNA reads TGTGCCAGCCGCACAGACTCACAGGGGCCCCCGGGTGGCTACACCTTC.

The chain couples TRBV7-9 to TRBJ2-6; tentatively, D is TRBD1 (5 bases). Germline-derived CDR1 and CDR2 are SEHNR and FQNEAQ (reference sequence). The CDR3 totals 18 residues. V lost 5 bases and J 4 bases, leaving 21 bases between the germline ends. CDR3 protein: CASSVQVFLALGANVLTF. As DNA, the CDR3 is TGTGCCAGCAGCGTACAGGTTTTTCTTGCTCTGGGGGCCAACGTCCTGACTTTC.

This clone is termed medium-sized (0.01 to 0.1%). This chain joins TRBV9 and TRBJ1-1; the match to TRBD1 covers 8 bases. J gave up 4 bases and V 3 bases, and 5 bases lay outside the gene matches. The CDR3 runs 14 residues. CDR1 is SGDLS and CDR2 is YYNGEE in the germline V gene. The CDR3 region is CASSDAGGATEAFF. The CDR3 DNA reads as TGTGCCAGCAGCGACGCAGGGGGCGCCACTGAAGCTTTCTTT.

In DNA form, the CDR3 reads TGCGCCAGCAGGCCCTTTGCGGATCTAGCCTACGAGCAGTACTTC. It codes for CASRPFADLAYEQYF. The J gene is TRBJ2-7, the V gene TRBV5-1; no reliable D call. Germline V lookup: CDR1 SGHRS, CDR2 YFSETQ. Trimming left V 5 bases short and J 2 bases short, with 17 bases between. This CDR3 has 15 amino acids. The complete variable domain, with remaining parts taken from reference TRBV5-1 and TRBJ2-7, reads KAGVTQTPRYLIKTRGQQVTLSCSPISGHRSVSWYQQTPGQGLQFLFEYFSETQRNKGNFPGRFSGRQFSNSRSEMNVSTLELGDSALYLCASRPFADLAYEQYFGPGTRLTVT.

The rearrangement uses TRBV5-1 and TRBJ1-2; TRBD1 aligns across 11 bases. Germline CDR1 is SGHRS and CDR2 is YFSETQ. V gave up 4 bases and J gave up 8 bases; unmatched junction bases: 10. The CDR3 totals 15 residues. The CDR3 region has the DNA TGCGCCAGCAGCAATCCCGGGACAGGGGGACAGGGCTACACCTTC. Amino acids: CASSNPGTGGQGYTF.

The V gene is TRBV7-2, the J gene TRBJ1-1, with 12 bases fitting TRBD1. Germline assignment: CDR1 SGHTA and CDR2 FQGNSA. This CDR3 comprises 18 residues. V was pared by 0 bases and J by 1 base, with 6 bases of the junction left unmatched. The CDR3 nucleotides read TGTGCCAGCAGCTTAGCGCCGGGGACAGGGGGCGCGAACACTGAAGCTTTCTTT. Encoded protein: CASSLAPGTGGANTEAFF.

The chain links TRBV2 to TRBJ2-3; TRBD2 matches 7 bases. V lost 6 bases, J lost 0 bases, and 6 bases stayed unmatched. There are 15 residues in the CDR3. Germline V gene data show CDR1 as SNHLY and CDR2 as FYNNEI. The DNA of the CDR3 is TGTGCCAGCAGGAGCGGGGTTACCAGCACAGATACGCAGTATTTT. Residues: CASRSGVTSTDTQYF. Looking up the rest from reference TRBV2 and TRBJ2-3 gives the full variable domain: EPEVTQTPSHQVTQMGQEVILRCVPISNHLYFYWYRQILGQKVEFLVSFYNNEISEKSEIFDDQFSVERPDGSNFTLKIRSTKLEDSAMYFCASRSGVTSTDTQYFGPGTRLTVL.

The chain couples TRBV5-1 to TRBJ2-2, with 8 bases aligning to TRBD2. CDR1 and CDR2 (germline): SGHRS, YFSETQ. The CDR3 consists of 15 residues. Unmatched junction bases numbered 7, after V lost 8 bases and J lost 1 base. CDR3 in amino acids: CASHSGELNTGELFF. The CDR3 DNA follows: TGCGCCAGTCATAGCGGGGAATTGAACACCGGGGAGCTGTTTTTT.

This clone was recorded a few times. The chain has TRBV9 and TRBJ2-7; 7 bases line up with TRBD1. This CDR3 contains 13 residues. After removal of 4 bases from V and 5 bases from J, the junction contained 6 bases not matched to a gene. Germline CDR1 is SGDLS and CDR2 is YYNGEE. CDR3: CASSTSTGNEQYF. The CDR3 DNA follows: TGTGCCAGCAGCACTTCGACAGGGAACGAGCAGTACTTC.

The CDR3 DNA is TGTGCCAGCAGTTTATTCTCTCCGGGACAGATTAATTCACCCCTCCACTTT. Its protein product is CASSLFSPGQINSPLHF. This rearrangement joins TRBV28 to TRBJ1-6; TRBD1 matches 7 bases. V lost 1 base and J lost 6; bases outside the gene matches: 9. Germline lookup yields CDR1 MDHEN and CDR2 SYDVKM. CDR3 length: 17 residues. The whole variable domain, filled in from reference TRBV28 and TRBJ1-6, reads DVKVTQSSRYLVKRTGEKVFLECVQDMDHENMFWYRQDPGLGLRLIYFSYDVKMKEKGDIPEGYSVSREKKERFSLILESASTNQTSMYLCASSLFSPGQINSPLHFGNGTRLTVT.

This chain connects TRBV5-6 to TRBJ2-7, with D uncertain. V was pared by 0 bases and J by 12 bases, with 16 bases between. Germline V gene data show CDR1 as SGHDT and CDR2 as YYEEEE. The CDR3 sequence is 13 residues long. The CDR3 protein is CASSLGVVERMYF. The CDR3, as DNA: TGTGCCAGCAGCTTGGGGGTCGTCGAAAGAATGTACTTC.

This clone showed up just once. This chain joins TRBV7-2 and TRBJ2-7; 10 bases are shared with TRBD2. With V trimmed by 5 bases and J by 0 bases, 4 bases remained unmatched. The CDR3 is 15 amino acids. Germline CDR1 is SGHTA and CDR2 is FQGNSA. The CDR3 here is CASSPGTSASYEQYF. The CDR3, as DNA: TGTGCCAGCAGCCCCGGGACTAGCGCCTCCTACGAGCAGTACTTC. Full variable domain (remainder filled in from reference TRBV7-2 and TRBJ2-7): GAGVSQSPSNKVTEKGKDVELRCDPISGHTALYWYRQSLGQGLEFLIYFQGNSAPDKSGLPSDRFSAERTGGSVSTLTIQRTQQEDSAVYLCASSPGTSASYEQYFGPGTRLTVT.

The V and J genes are TRBV12-2 and TRBJ1-1. TRBV12-2 is termed a pseudogene. The CDR3 has 18 amino acids. CDR3 DNA: TGTGCAAGTCGCTTAGCGCCGGTCAGATTCTGCGTGAACACTGAAGCTTTCTTT. Translated: CASRLAPVRFCVNTEAFF.

The chain employs TRBV7-8 and TRBJ1-5; 8 bases fit TRBD1. V shed 5 bases and J 2 bases; nucleotides not matched to a gene: 5. The CDR3 is 15 amino acids. CDR1 is SGHVS and CDR2 is FQNEAQ in the germline V gene. The CDR3 spells CASSPKTGGNQPQHF. DNA for the CDR3: TGTGCCAGCAGCCCCAAGACAGGGGGCAATCAGCCCCAGCATTTT.

The rearrangement joins TRBV7-2 to TRBJ2-3; 16 bases map to TRBD2. After removal of 5 bases from V and 3 bases from J, the junction contained 5 bases not matched to a gene. The CDR3 sequence is 17 residues long. Germline lookup yields CDR1 SGHTA and CDR2 FQGNSA. The CDR3 DNA reads as TGTGCCAGCAGCGCTCCGGGACTAGCGGGGGGGACAGATACGCAGTATTTT. Translated, it gives CASSAPGLAGGTDTQYF.

This rearrangement joins TRBV2 to TRBJ1-4; 8 bases are a match to TRBD1. Trimming removed 4 bases from V and 7 bases from J; junction bases left unmatched: 8. In germline, CDR1 is SNHLY, CDR2 FYNNEI. The CDR3 sequence is 15 residues long. CDR3 sequence reads: CASSVWQGAGEKLFF. The CDR3, as DNA: TGTGCCAGCAGTGTTTGGCAGGGGGCTGGTGAAAAACTGTTTTTT.

This clone came up a few times. The chain is built from TRBV29-1 and TRBJ2-7; 9 positions match TRBD1. J was trimmed by 3 bases and V by 7 bases; bases with no gene match: 13. The CDR3 length is 15 residues. The germline gives CDR1 SQVTM, CDR2 ANQGSEA. The CDR3 reads CSALKTGGIFYEQYF. The CDR3 nucleotides are TGCAGCGCGTTAAAAACAGGGGGCATCTTCTACGAGCAGTACTTC.

The rearrangement links TRBV5-5 to TRBJ2-7, with 12 positions matching TRBD1. CDR3 length equals 14 residues. Looked up from germline, CDR1 is SGHKS and CDR2 is YYEKEE (reference sequence). The junction had 2 bases not matched to a gene; V was cut back by 3 bases and J by 4 bases. In DNA, the CDR3 is TGTGCCAGCAGCTGGGGACAGGGGGCTTACGAGCAGTACTTC. It codes for CASSWGQGAYEQYF. Full variable domain (missing parts from reference TRBV5-5 and TRBJ2-7): DAGVTQSPTHLIKTRGQQVTLRCSPISGHKSVSWYQQVLGQGPQFIFQYYEKEERGRGNFPDRFSARQFPNYSSELNVNALLLGDSALYLCASSWGQGAYEQYFGPGTRLTVT.

On this clone itself: This same CDR3 is encoded by further DNA sequences in the sample. The chain employs TRBV19 and TRBJ1-2; the D is unclear. The CDR3 length is 17 residues. The germline V gene has CDR1 LNHDA and CDR2 SQIVND (reference sequence). The V end was cut by 5 bases, the J end by 2 bases, with 21 bases between. The CDR3 DNA sequence: TGTGCCAGTAGTCGGAGACCCAACCAAGAGCTCAACTATGGCTACACCTTC. Translating it yields CASSRRPNQELNYGYTF.

Only one count was recorded for this clone. The chain combines TRBV6-5 with TRBJ2-2; tentatively, D is TRBD1 or TRBD2 (5 bases each). Between the trimmed V and J ends, which lost 5 bases and 1 base, there was a span of 11 bases. The CDR3 runs 15 residues. The germline V gene encodes CDR1 MNHEY and CDR2 SVGAGI. The CDR3: CASSPWDGNTGELFF. DNA of the CDR3: TGTGCCAGCAGTCCCTGGGACGGGAACACCGGGGAGCTGTTTTTT.